Here is one TCR beta chain with its context. Antigen specificity is unknown. As to treatment: oral pan-JAK inhibitor, 5-10 mg twice daily. These data belong to a study of CD8+ T cells in alopecia areata. Notes on the study in general: Tofacitinib significantly reduced both scalp clonality and expanded CD8+ clones among the top 100. Normal skin's resident alphabeta T cells are sequenced alongside lesional scalp T cells.

Reverse transcription of extracted RNA yielded cDNA, which provided the sequencing template. Libraries were prepared by immunoSEQ multiplex PCR; TCRdb keeps only in-frame clonotypes and omits some of them. Of under 200,000 clones listed, 50% to 70% are singletons. The specimen comprised CD4+ T cells sorted from blood, sampled at week 4, from a patient treated with tofacitinib. The clonotype comes from a human donor with alopecia areata.

In DNA, the CDR3 is TGTGCCAGCAGCTGGACTAGCGGGGGGGCCGGTGAGCAGTTCTTC. Amino acids: CASSWTSGGAGEQFF. The chain carries TRBV7-9 and TRBJ2-1, with 15 bases that match TRBD2. Germline values: CDR1 SEHNR, CDR2 FQNEAQ (reference sequence). The V segment lost 4 bases and the J segment 9 bases; nucleotides outside the gene matches: 4. The CDR3 consists of 15 residues.